The present TCR beta chain was sequenced within a study of cytomegalovirus exposure and HLA in healthy donors. At the time of sampling, donors were nominally healthy, though unrecorded immune exposures were likely. This PCR relied on a set of 60 Vbeta primers and 13 Jbeta primers. Measured with immunoSEQ multiplex PCR; TCRdb has only the in-frame clones, and not every one. The data contain 250,000 to 350,000 clones, roughly 85% of them singletons. As for this clone: No antigen is known for it.

The CDR3 has 16 residues. Trimming took 6 bases from V and 2 from J, leaving 23 bases between them. Looked up from germline, CDR1 is GTSNPN and CDR2 is SVGIG (reference sequence). Overall study findings and caveats: A missense variant in DCLRE1C was later tied to TCR beta V- and J-gene trimming. In a later analysis, at a false discovery rate of 0.05, fewer than 20,000 TCR beta sequences were associated with HLA alleles.

The receptor was isolated from a man aged 40-50 years in good health and CMV-seropositive. The material sequenced was PBMCs. The genes are TRBV30 and TRBJ2-7; D possibly corresponds to TRBD2 (6 bases). This chain's CDR3 is CACNPSGTYPPYEQYF. For the CDR3, the DNA is TGTGCCTGCAACCCCTCCGGGACTTATCCCCCCTACGAGCAGTACTTC. The full variable domain, rest sourced from reference TRBV30 and TRBJ2-7, is SQTIHQWPATLVQPVGSPLSLECTVEGTSNPNLYWYRQAAGRGLQLLFYSVGIGQISSEVPQNLSASRPQDRQFILSSKKLLLSDSGFYLCACNPSGTYPPYEQYFGPGTRLTVT.